The 13 T cell receptor beta chains below all came from one sample that was sequenced in a study of T cells after yellow fever vaccination. TCRdb itself ran the 5' RACE reads through MiXCR, one entry per CDR3 protein. The data hold hundreds of thousands of distinct CDR3 sequences, with approximately 13% observed a single time. Source: PBMCs, taken on the day of the yellow fever booster vaccination. These receptors were obtained from a man aged 25 to 40 who received the YFV17D yellow fever vaccine.

The J gene is TRBJ2-1, the V gene TRBV28, with unresolved D. There are 10 residues in the CDR3. From germline, CDR1 is MDHEN and CDR2 SYDVKM. With 8 bases removed from V and 5 bases from J, the gap between germline ends came to 4 bases. CDR3 sequence reads: CASADNEQFF. The CDR3 DNA follows: TGTGCCAGCGCAGACAATGAGCAGTTCTTC.

This clonotype has a handful of counts. The chain recombines TRBV29-1 with TRBJ2-7, with a weak D call TRBD1 (6 bases). This CDR3 spans 11 amino acids. Germline V gene sequence: CDR1 SQVTM, CDR2 ANQGSEA. Between the trimmed V and J ends, which lost 7 bases and 3 bases, there was a span of 10 bases. The CDR3 nucleotides are TGCAGCGGATTCAGGGGCTACGAGCAGTACTTC. It specifies CSGFRGYEQYF.

This clonotype appeared a few times. V gene TRBV20-1 combines with J gene TRBJ1-6, with D maybe TRBD1 (5 bases). The V gene's germline CDR1 is DFQATT and CDR2 SNEGSKA (reference sequence). With 5 bases removed from V and 8 bases from J, the gap between germline ends came to 16 bases. The CDR3 consists of 14 residues. For the CDR3, the DNA is TGCAGTGCTCCAACCGGGACTGCCGATTCACCCCTCCACTTT. Its translation is CSAPTGTADSPLHF.

The gene calls are TRBV5-1 and TRBJ1-1; D is perhaps TRBD1 (5 bases). With 0 bases removed from V and 9 bases from J, the gap between germline ends came to 12 bases. Germline V gene sequence: CDR1 SGHRS, CDR2 YFSETQ. The CDR3 sequence is 13 residues long. The CDR3, as DNA: TGCGCCAGCAGCTTGGGGGTTAGGGGCCAAGCTTTCTTT. Residues: CASSLGVRGQAFF. Complete variable domain (other parts from reference TRBV5-1 and TRBJ1-1): KAGVTQTPRYLIKTRGQQVTLSCSPISGHRSVSWYQQTPGQGLQFLFEYFSETQRNKGNFPGRFSGRQFSNSRSEMNVSTLELGDSALYLCASSLGVRGQAFFGQGTRLTVV.

This clonotype occurred a few times. J is TRBJ2-3 and V is TRBV5-1; D is uncertain. V dropped 2 bases and J dropped 2 bases, with 9 bases sitting between them. Germline values: CDR1 SGHRS, CDR2 YFSETQ. This CDR3 spans 14 amino acids. CDR3 bases: TGCGCCAGCAGCTTTGAAAGGGCCACAGATACGCAGTATTTT. It encodes CASSFERATDTQYF. The full variable domain, completed using reference TRBV5-1 and TRBJ2-3, is KAGVTQTPRYLIKTRGQQVTLSCSPISGHRSVSWYQQTPGQGLQFLFEYFSETQRNKGNFPGRFSGRQFSNSRSEMNVSTLELGDSALYLCASSFERATDTQYFGPGTRLTVL.

The chain employs TRBV6-5 and TRBJ2-5; D remains unclear. This CDR3 is built from 14 residues. Germline-derived CDR1 and CDR2 are MNHEY and SVGAGI. Between the trimmed V and J ends, which lost 0 bases and 5 bases, there was a span of 10 bases. The CDR3 spells CASSYSRHKETQYF. CDR3 nucleotides: TGTGCCAGCAGTTACTCAAGACACAAGGAGACCCAGTACTTC.

The J gene is TRBJ2-1, the V gene TRBV29-1; 12 bases map to TRBD2. The V gene end was trimmed by 5 bases and the J gene end by 7 bases; junction bases not matched to a gene: 9. The CDR3 length is 15 residues. Germline V gene lookup returns CDR1 SQVTM and CDR2 ANQGSEA. The CDR3 sequence is CSVPSTSGRYNEQFF. CDR3 in DNA: TGCAGCGTTCCCTCGACTAGCGGGAGATATAATGAGCAGTTCTTC.

The J gene is TRBJ2-1, the V gene TRBV7-2; TRBD2 aligns across 15 bases. The CDR3 is made up of 17 amino acids. Germline V gene data show CDR1 as SGHTA and CDR2 as FQGNSA. Trimming cost V 0 bases and J 7 bases; bases outside gene matches: 4. The CDR3 DNA reads as TGTGCCAGCAGCTTAGCCGCCGGGACTAGCGGGAGGAATGAGCAGTTCTTC. Translated, it gives CASSLAAGTSGRNEQFF.

V and J are TRBV20-1 and TRBJ2-6, with D unclear. CDR3 size: 13 residues. Germline CDR1 and CDR2: DFQATT and SNEGSKA (reference sequence). V was trimmed by 3 bases and J by 4 bases, leaving 7 bases between them. The CDR3 loop reads CSASRSGANVLTF. For the CDR3, the DNA is TGCAGTGCTAGTAGATCCGGGGCCAACGTCCTGACTTTC.

This clonotype came up many times. This sequence joins TRBV5-1 and TRBJ2-7, with D unclear. This CDR3 has 13 residues. Germline assignment: CDR1 SGHRS and CDR2 YFSETQ. The germline V and J ends were trimmed by 2 bases and 3 bases, with 9 bases remaining between them. The chain's CDR3 is CASSLGRYYEQYF. In DNA, the CDR3 is TGCGCCAGCAGCTTAGGACGCTACTACGAGCAGTACTTC.

This clonotype has only a few counts. This chain connects TRBV20-1 to TRBJ2-2, with D uncertain. The length of the CDR3 is 13 residues. Germline V gives CDR1 DFQATT, CDR2 SNEGSKA (reference sequence). V lost 0 bases and J 9 bases, leaving 11 bases between the germline ends. CDR3 sequence: CSARDPGSRELFF. The CDR3, as DNA: TGCAGTGCTAGAGATCCCGGGTCCAGGGAGCTGTTTTTT.

The chain carries TRBV12-3 or TRBV12-4 and TRBJ2-7; 10 bases align to TRBD2. This CDR3 is 14 amino acids long. After removal of 3 bases from V and 6 bases from J, the junction contained 5 bases not matched to a gene. CDR3 nucleotide sequence: TGTGCCAGCAGTTTTCTAGCGGGAGATTCCGAGCAGTACTTC. Amino acids: CASSFLAGDSEQYF.

This clonotype has only a few counts. The chain combines TRBV20-1 with TRBJ2-2, with D unresolved. This CDR3 region has 12 residues. Trimming left V 3 bases short and J 4 bases short, with 6 bases between. CDR1 and CDR2 (germline): DFQATT, SNEGSKA (reference sequence). CDR3 region: CSASVGTGELFF. The CDR3 nucleotides read TGCAGTGCTAGTGTTGGCACCGGGGAGCTGTTTTTT.